The 4 T cell receptor beta chains in this list originate from one sample, sequenced in a study of Graves' ophthalmopathy and Graves' hyperthyroidism. The authors amplified TCR beta CDR3 regions from RNA transcripts. RT-PCR was first run with HTBI primers, then multiplex PCR in a second round. TCRdb used MiXCR to reprocess the multiplex PCR reads, holding one entry per CDR3 protein. The sample includes about 740,000 distinct CDR3 sequences, 40% of them seen just once. The sequenced sample consisted of peripheral blood. Receptor source: an adult man with Graves' ophthalmopathy.

This clonotype was seen only a few times. This CDR3 is CASSIKQGTPYTEAFF. Here the CDR3 DNA reads TGTGCCAGCAGTATCAAACAGGGGACGCCATACACTGAAGCTTTCTTT. V usage is TRBV27 and J usage is TRBJ1-1, with 7 bases matching TRBD1. The CDR3 extends over 16 amino acids. Germline V CDR1 and CDR2: MNHEY, SMNVEV (reference sequence). J gave up 3 bases and V 5 bases, and 12 bases lay outside the gene matches.

The chain employs TRBV20-1 and TRBJ1-6; no definite D call. Germline V gives CDR1 DFQATT, CDR2 SNEGSKA (reference sequence). Trimming left V 3 bases short and J 10 bases short, with 16 bases between. This CDR3 has 14 amino acids. CDR3 nucleotide sequence: TGCAGTGCTAGGGATCTCAAGAGAGAATCACCCCTCCACTTT. This sequence encodes CSARDLKRESPLHF.

The rearrangement joins TRBV20-1 to TRBJ2-5; 8 nucleotides align to TRBD1. The CDR3 is 14 amino acids. V trimming: 1 base; J trimming: 4 bases; junction bases outside the gene matches: 5. CDR1 is DFQATT, CDR2 SNEGSKA, per germline (reference sequence). CDR3 protein: CSARVRTGRETQYF. In DNA form, the CDR3 reads TGCAGTGCTAGAGTTCGGACAGGGCGAGAGACCCAGTACTTC.

This clonotype has ten or more counts. The chain recombines TRBV29-1 with TRBJ1-1; the D gene is possibly TRBD1 (5 bases). Deletions cut 6 bases from V and 4 bases from J, with 12 bases between. CDR1 and CDR2 (germline): SQVTM, ANQGSEA. The CDR3 sequence is 12 residues long. CDR3 sequence reads: CSVGRDGTEAFF. CDR3 nucleotide sequence: TGCAGCGTAGGCAGGGACGGCACTGAAGCTTTCTTT.